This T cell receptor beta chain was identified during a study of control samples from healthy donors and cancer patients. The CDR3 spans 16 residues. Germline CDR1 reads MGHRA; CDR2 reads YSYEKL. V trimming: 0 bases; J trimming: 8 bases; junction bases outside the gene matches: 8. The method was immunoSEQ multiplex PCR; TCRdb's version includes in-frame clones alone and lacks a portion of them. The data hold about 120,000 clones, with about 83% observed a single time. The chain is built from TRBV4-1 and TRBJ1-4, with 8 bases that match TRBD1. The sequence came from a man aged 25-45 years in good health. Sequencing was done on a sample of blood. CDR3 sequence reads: CASSQDLQGAGEKLFF. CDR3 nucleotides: TGCGCCAGCAGCCAAGACCTCCAGGGGGCGGGAGAAAAACTGTTTTTT.